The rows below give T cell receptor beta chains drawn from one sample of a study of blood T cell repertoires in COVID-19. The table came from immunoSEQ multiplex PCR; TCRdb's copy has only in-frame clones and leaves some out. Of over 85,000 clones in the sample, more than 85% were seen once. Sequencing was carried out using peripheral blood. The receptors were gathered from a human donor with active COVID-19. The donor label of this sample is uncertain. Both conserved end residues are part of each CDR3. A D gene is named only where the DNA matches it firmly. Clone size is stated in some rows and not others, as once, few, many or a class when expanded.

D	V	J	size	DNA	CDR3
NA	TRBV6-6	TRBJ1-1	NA	TGTGCCAGCAGTTCTATGAACACTGAAGCTTTCTTT	CASSSMNTEAFF
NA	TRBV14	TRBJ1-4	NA	TGTGCCAGCAGCAACGCGGCAAGGGGTGAAAAACTGTTTTTT	CASSNAARGEKLFF
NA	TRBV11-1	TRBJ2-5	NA	TGTGCCAGCAGCTTAGGTACACGCGAGACCCAGTACTTC	CASSLGTRETQYF
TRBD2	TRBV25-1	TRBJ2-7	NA	TGTGCCAGCAGAGGAGCGGGAGATTCCTACGAGCAGTACTTC	CASRGAGDSYEQYF
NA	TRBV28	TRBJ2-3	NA	TGTGCCAGCAGCCTTACAGGAGGCACAGATACGCAGTATTTT	CASSLTGGTDTQYF
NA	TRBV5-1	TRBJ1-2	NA	TGCGCCAGCAGCTTGGCGGGAGGGAAAGACTACACCTTC	CASSLAGGKDYTF
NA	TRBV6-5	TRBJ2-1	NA	TGTGCCAGCAGCATACAGGCTAGCTCCTACAATGAGCAGTTCTTC	CASSIQASSYNEQFF
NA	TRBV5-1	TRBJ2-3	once	TGCGCCAGCACCCAACAGGGATCTAGCACAGATACGCAGTATTTT	CASTQQGSSTDTQYF
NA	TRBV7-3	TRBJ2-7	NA	TGTGCCAGCAGCCGGTTACGGAGGCAACCCTACGAGCAGTACTTC	CASSRLRRQPYEQYF
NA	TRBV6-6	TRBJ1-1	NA	TGTGCCAGCAGCACTACCGACAGCATGAACACTGAAGCTTTCTTT	CASSTTDSMNTEAFF
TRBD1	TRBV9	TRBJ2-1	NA	TGTGCCAGCAGCGTAGGGACAGGGGGCTACAATGAGCAGTTCTTC	CASSVGTGGYNEQFF
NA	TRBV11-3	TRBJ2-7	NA	TGTGCCAGCAGCTTAAGCCCATCCTACGAGCAGTACTTC	CASSLSPSYEQYF
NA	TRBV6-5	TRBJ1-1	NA	TGTGCCAGCAGTTACTCAATCGGCAGGGGAAAGACTGAAGCTTTCTTT	CASSYSIGRGKTEAFF
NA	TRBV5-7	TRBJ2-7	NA	TGTGCCAGCAGCTTGAAGTGGGGAGGCGTGAGCTCCTACGAGCAGTACTTC	CASSLKWGGVSSYEQYF
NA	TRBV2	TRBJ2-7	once	TGTGCCAGCAGTGAAGCCAGTAGAGGACCGGGGGAGCAGTACTTC	CASSEASRGPGEQYF
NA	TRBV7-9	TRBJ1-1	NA	TGTGCCAGCAGCCCTCAAACAGCGGGTGAAGCTTTCTTT	CASSPQTAGEAFF
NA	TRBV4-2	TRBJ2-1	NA	TGTGCCAGCAGCCGAAGATCCGGGTTGGAATACAATGAGCAGTTCTTC	CASSRRSGLEYNEQFF
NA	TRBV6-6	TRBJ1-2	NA	TGTGCCAGCAGAAACGCGGGGCTGCATGGCTACACCTTC	CASRNAGLHGYTF
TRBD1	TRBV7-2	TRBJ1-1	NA	TGTGCCAGCAGCCACCGATGGGACAGCAAAAACACTGAAGCTTTCTTT	CASSHRWDSKNTEAFF
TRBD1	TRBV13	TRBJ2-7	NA	TGTGCCAGCAGCTTAGGGGGACAGGGGGCCCGCTACGAGCAGTACTTC	CASSLGGQGARYEQYF
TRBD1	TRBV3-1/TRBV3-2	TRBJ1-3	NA	TGTGCCAGCAGCCCGCGACAGGGGAGCTCTGGAAACACCATATATTTT	CASSPRQGSSGNTIYF
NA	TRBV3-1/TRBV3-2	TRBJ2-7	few	TGTGCCAGCAGCCGCTCAGGGGAAGGCTCCTACGAGCAGTACTTC	CASSRSGEGSYEQYF
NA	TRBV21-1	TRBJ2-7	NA	TGTGCCAGCAGCAAAGTTTCTGACAGGGGGCGTCACAACGAGCAGTACTTC	CASSKVSDRGRHNEQYF
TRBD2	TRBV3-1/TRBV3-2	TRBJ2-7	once	TGTGCCAGCAGCCACCGGACTAGCGGGGGTCGGGGCGACGAGCAGTACTTC	CASSHRTSGGRGDEQYF
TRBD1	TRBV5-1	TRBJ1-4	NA	TGCGCCAGCAGCCCTGGACAGGAATATGAAAAACTGTTTTTT	CASSPGQEYEKLFF
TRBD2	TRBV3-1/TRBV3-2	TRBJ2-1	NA	TGTGCCAGCAGCCCCTTAGCGGGGGGGCCCCACAATGAGCAGTTCTTC	CASSPLAGGPHNEQFF
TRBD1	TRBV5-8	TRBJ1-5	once	TGTGCCAGCAGGACGGGACAGGGGGTTAGGTCCCAGCATTTT	CASRTGQGVRSQHF
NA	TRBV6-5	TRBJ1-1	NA	TGTGCCAGCAGGCCCGGGACTCATAACACTGAAGCTTTCTTT	CASRPGTHNTEAFF